This TCR beta chain was retrieved from a study of blood T cell repertoires in COVID-19. In the study overall: Acute-phase and convalescent COVID-19 samples originated in the United States, Italy and Spain. Nucleic acid was either cDNA or gDNA, and it came from T cells, B-cell-depleted T cells, or PBMCs.

J gave up 5 bases and V 0 bases, and 10 bases lay outside the gene matches. The length of the CDR3 is 17 residues. CDR1 MDHEN and CDR2 SYDVKM come from the germline V gene. In the source study's methods: Cell counts per sample came from amplifying reference gene primers. The method was immunoSEQ multiplex PCR; TCRdb's version includes in-frame clones alone and lacks a portion of them. V and J calls plus clone size are reproduced from that table; the DNA served to infer D and trimming. Here the sample spans 65,000 to 90,000 clones, around 90% being singletons. The rearrangement uses TRBV28 and TRBJ2-7, with 10 bases fitting TRBD1. The TCR comes from a human donor in a cohort sampled during active COVID-19. Sequencing was done on a sample of peripheral blood. CDR3 sequence reads: CASSLWWGQGTYDEQYF. The CDR3 DNA reads TGTGCCAGCAGTTTATGGTGGGGACAGGGGACCTATGACGAGCAGTACTTC. Variable domain in full (rest from reference TRBV28 and TRBJ2-7): DVKVTQSSRYLVKRTGEKVFLECVQDMDHENMFWYRQDPGLGLRLIYFSYDVKMKEKGDIPEGYSVSREKKERFSLILESASTNQTSMYLCASSLWWGQGTYDEQYFGPGTRLTVT.